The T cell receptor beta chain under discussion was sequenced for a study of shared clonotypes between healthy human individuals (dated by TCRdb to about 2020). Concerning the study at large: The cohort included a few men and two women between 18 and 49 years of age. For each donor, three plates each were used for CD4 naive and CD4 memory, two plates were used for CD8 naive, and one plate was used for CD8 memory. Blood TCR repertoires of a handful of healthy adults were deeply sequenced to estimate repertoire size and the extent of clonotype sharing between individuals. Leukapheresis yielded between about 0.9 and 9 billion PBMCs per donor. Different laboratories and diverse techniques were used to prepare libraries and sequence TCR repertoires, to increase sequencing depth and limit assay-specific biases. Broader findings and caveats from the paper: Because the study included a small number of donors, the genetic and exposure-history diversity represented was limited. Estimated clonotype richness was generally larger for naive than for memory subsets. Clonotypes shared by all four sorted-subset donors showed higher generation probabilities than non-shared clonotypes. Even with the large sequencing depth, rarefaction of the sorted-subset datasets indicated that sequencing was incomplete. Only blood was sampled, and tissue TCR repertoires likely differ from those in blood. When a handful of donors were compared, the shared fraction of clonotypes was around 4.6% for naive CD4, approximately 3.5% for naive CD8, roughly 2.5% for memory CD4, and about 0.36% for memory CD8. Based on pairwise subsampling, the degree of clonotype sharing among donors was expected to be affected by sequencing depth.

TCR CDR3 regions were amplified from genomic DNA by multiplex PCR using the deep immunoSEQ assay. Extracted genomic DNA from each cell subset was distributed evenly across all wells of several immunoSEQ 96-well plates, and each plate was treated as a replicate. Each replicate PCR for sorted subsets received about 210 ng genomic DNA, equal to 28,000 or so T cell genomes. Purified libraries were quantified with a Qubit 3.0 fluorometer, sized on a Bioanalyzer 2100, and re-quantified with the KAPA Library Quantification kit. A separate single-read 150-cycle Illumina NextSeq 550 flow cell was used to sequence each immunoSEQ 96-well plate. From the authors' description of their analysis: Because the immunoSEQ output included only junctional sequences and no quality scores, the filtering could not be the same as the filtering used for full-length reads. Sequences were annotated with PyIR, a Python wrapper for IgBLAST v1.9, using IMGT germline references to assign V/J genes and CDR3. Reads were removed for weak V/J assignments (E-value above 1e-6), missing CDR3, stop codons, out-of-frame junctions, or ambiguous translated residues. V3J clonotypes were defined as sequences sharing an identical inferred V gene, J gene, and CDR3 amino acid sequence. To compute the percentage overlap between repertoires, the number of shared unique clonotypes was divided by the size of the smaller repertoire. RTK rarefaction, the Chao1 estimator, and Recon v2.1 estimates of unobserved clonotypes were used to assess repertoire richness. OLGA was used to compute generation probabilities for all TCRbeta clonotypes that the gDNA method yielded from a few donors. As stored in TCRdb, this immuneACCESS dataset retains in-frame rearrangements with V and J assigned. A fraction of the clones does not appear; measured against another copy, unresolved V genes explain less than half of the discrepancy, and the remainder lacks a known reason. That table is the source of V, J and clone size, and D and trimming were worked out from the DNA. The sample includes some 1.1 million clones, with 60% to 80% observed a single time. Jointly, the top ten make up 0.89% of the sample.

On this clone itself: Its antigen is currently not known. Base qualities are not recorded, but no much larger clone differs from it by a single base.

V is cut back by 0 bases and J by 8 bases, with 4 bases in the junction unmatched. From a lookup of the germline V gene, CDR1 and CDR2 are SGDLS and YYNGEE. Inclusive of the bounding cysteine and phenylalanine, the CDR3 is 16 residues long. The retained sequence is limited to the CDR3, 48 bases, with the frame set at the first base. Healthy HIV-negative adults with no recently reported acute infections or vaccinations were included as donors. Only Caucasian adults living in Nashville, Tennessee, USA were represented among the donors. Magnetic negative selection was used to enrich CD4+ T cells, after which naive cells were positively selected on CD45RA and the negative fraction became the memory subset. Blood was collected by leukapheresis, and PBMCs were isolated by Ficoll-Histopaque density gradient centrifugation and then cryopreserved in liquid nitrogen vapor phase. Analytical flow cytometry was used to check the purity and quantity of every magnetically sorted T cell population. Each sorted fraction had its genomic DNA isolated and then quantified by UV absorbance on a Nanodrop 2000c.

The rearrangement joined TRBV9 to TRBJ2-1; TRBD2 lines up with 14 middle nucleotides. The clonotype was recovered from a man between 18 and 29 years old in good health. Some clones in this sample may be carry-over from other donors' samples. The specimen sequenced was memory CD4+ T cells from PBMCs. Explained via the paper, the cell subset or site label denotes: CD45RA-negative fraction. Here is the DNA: TGTGCCAGCAGCGTAGGTTCGGGACTAGCGGGGGATGAGCAGTTCTTC. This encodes CASSVGSGLAGDEQFF.